The 13 T cell receptor beta chains given below trace back to one sample, sequenced in a study of T-cell memory formation after mild COVID-19. TCRdb re-derived calls from the 5' RACE reads in MiXCR, one entry per CDR3 protein. The profile covers about 350,000 distinct CDR3 sequences, with about 13% appearing a single time and 20% to 25% taken by the ten largest. Material: PBMCs or a T cell subset sorted from them (not recorded which). The receptor source for this set is a man aged 18 to 30 who had mild COVID-19 (a few samples of this study predate the infection). Cell type and time point are not known.

This clonotype was counted ten times or more. V gene TRBV20-1 combines with J gene TRBJ2-2; 9 nucleotides line up with TRBD1. The CDR3 is 16 amino acids. Germline V gene sequence: CDR1 DFQATT, CDR2 SNEGSKA (reference sequence). V shed 6 bases, J shed 0 bases, and the junction held 8 bases outside the gene matches. For the CDR3, the DNA is TGCAGTGCCCGACAGGGGGGCGGTTCGAACACCGGGGAGCTGTTTTTT. Translated: CSARQGGGSNTGELFF.

In this sample, this clonotype turned up a few times. This chain links TRBV5-1 with TRBJ1-1, with unresolved D. The length of the CDR3 is 14 residues. CDR1 is SGHRS and CDR2 is YFSETQ in the germline V gene. Trimming took off 2 bases at V and 1 base at J, with 9 bases between the two ends. This chain's CDR3 is CASSLFTANTEAFF. The CDR3 DNA reads as TGCGCCAGCAGCTTATTCACAGCGAACACTGAAGCTTTCTTT.

The table lists this clonotype with many counts. CDR3 in amino acids: CASSSLAGGIYEQYF. CDR3 sequence (DNA): TGTGCCAGCAGTAGTCTAGCGGGGGGAATTTACGAGCAGTACTTC. This sequence joins TRBV6-5 and TRBJ2-7; 11 bases are shared with TRBD2. The germline gives CDR1 MNHEY, CDR2 SVGAGI. This CDR3 has 15 residues. The J segment lost 4 bases and the V segment lost 5 bases, leaving 7 bases of the junction unmatched.

This chain uses TRBV24-1 with TRBJ2-7, with D possibly matching TRBD1 (6 bases). Looked up from germline, CDR1 is KGHDR and CDR2 is SFDVKD. The CDR3 totals 13 residues. Trimming left V 4 bases short and J 4 bases short, with 10 bases between. CDR3 loop: CATSEVQGYEQYF. The CDR3 bases are TGTGCCACCAGTGAAGTGCAGGGGTACGAGCAGTACTTC.

This clonotype was counted only a few times. The rearrangement links TRBV5-1 to TRBJ2-2, with TRBD1 identical over 7 bases. Trimming cost V 5 bases and J 6 bases; bases outside gene matches: 4. This CDR3 contains 13 residues. Germline V gives CDR1 SGHRS, CDR2 YFSETQ. This CDR3 reads CASSYTGAGELFF. CDR3 in DNA: TGCGCCAGCAGTTACACAGGGGCCGGGGAGCTGTTTTTT.

This clonotype showed up just a few times. This chain uses TRBV28 with TRBJ2-6; a weak D match, TRBD1 (5 bases). The germline V and J ends were trimmed by 3 bases and 0 bases, with 12 bases remaining between them. The CDR3 runs to 17 residues. Per the germline V gene, CDR1 is MDHEN and CDR2 is SYDVKM. The CDR3 spells CASSFLGPSSGANVLTF. The CDR3 DNA reads TGTGCCAGCAGTTTCCTGGGGCCAAGCTCTGGGGCCAACGTCCTGACTTTC.

This clonotype appeared a few times. One end of the junction varies from germline; a read error may be responsible. This chain uses TRBV7-9 with TRBJ1-2; 8 bases map to TRBD1. The CDR3 sequence is 11 residues long. Germline V lookup: CDR1 SEHNR, CDR2 FQNEAQ (reference sequence). The CDR3 sequence: CASSPRDRSFF. The DNA for the CDR3 is TGTGCCAGCAGCCCCCGGGACAGGTCTTTCTTC.

This clonotype was recorded a few times. The V call is TRBV4-3, the J call TRBJ1-1; no clear D gene. The CDR3 length is 15 residues. The germline V and J ends were trimmed by 3 bases and 5 bases, with 16 bases remaining between them. Per the germline V gene, CDR1 is LGHNA and CDR2 is YSLEER. CDR3 residues: CASSQIDMPTTEAFF. The CDR3 nucleotides read TGCGCCAGCAGCCAGATCGACATGCCGACGACTGAAGCTTTCTTT.

This clonotype was counted between two and nine times. The rearrangement links TRBV6-6 to TRBJ1-6, with D perhaps TRBD1 (6 bases). Between the trimmed V and J ends, which lost 6 bases and 7 bases, there was a span of 10 bases. CDR3 size: 13 residues. Germline CDR1 reads MNHNY; CDR2 reads SVGAGI (reference sequence). CDR3 sequence: CASSHTGNSPLHF. As DNA, the CDR3 is TGTGCCAGCAGCCACACAGGGAATTCACCCCTCCACTTT.

This clonotype has only a few counts. The chain is built from TRBV5-6 and TRBJ1-5; 10 bases map to TRBD1. Trimming cost V 4 bases and J 6 bases; bases outside gene matches: 1. CDR1 and CDR2 (germline): SGHDT, YYEEEE. The CDR3 spans 13 residues. The CDR3 sequence is CASSGTGAQPQHF. CDR3 sequence (DNA): TGTGCCAGCAGCGGGACAGGGGCTCAGCCCCAGCATTTT.

This clonotype has a handful of counts. The chain has TRBV4-3 and TRBJ2-1, with 12 bases matching TRBD1. J gave up 9 bases and V 4 bases, and 7 bases lay outside the gene matches. There are 15 residues in the CDR3. Germline loops: CDR1 LGHNA, CDR2 YSLEER. The chain's CDR3 is CASSPVGQGAGEQFF. The CDR3 DNA is TGCGCCAGCAGCCCGGTGGGACAGGGGGCTGGTGAGCAGTTCTTC.

This clonotype was counted only a few times. The rearrangement links TRBV6-2 or TRBV6-3 to TRBJ1-6; 10 bases line up with TRBD1. V gave up 10 bases and J gave up 10 bases; unmatched junction bases: 13. Germline V lookup: CDR1 MNHEY, CDR2 SVGEGT. This CDR3 spans 15 amino acids. The DNA for the CDR3 is TGTGCCACTCAAAAGGAGGGACAGGGGTACTCACCCCTCCACTTT. Translation: CATQKEGQGYSPLHF.

The chain joins TRBV7-2 to TRBJ2-5, with a tentative D call TRBD1 (7 bases). Trimming pared 5 bases from V and 5 bases from J, leaving 15 bases between. The CDR3 length is 14 residues. Germline CDR1 reads SGHTA; CDR2 reads FQGNSA. The CDR3 is CASSAQGGAETQYF. The CDR3 DNA is TGTGCCAGCAGCGCCCAGGGGGGCGCGGAGACCCAGTACTTC.